This entry is about one TCR beta chain. Its antigen is still unknown. Patients who had autoimmune disease history or got systemic immunosuppression were left out. The data stem from a study of OX40 agonist ivuxolimab in advanced cancers. Study-wide results and limits: In the 0.1 to 3.0 mg/kg range, CD4+ and CD8+ blood T cells had expanded clonally by week 6.

Clones were sequenced by immunoSEQ multiplex PCR, and TCRdb holds only the in-frame ones, with some missing. The sample records some 46,000 clones, approximately 84% being singletons. Germline CDR1 reads MNHNY; CDR2 reads SVGAGI (reference sequence). After removal of 5 bases from V and 3 bases from J, the junction contained 4 bases not matched to a gene. This CDR3 has 13 amino acids. The origin of this receptor is an adult with an advanced solid tumor such as melanoma, head and neck, liver or kidney cancer. The chain links TRBV6-6 to TRBJ2-7, with 7 bases lining up with TRBD1. This specimen was CD4+ or CD8+ T cells sorted from blood, taken in a trial of the OX40 agonist ivuxolimab. DNA for the CDR3: TGTGCCAGCAGTCCCGGGACAGTCTACGAGCAGTACTTC. Translated: CASSPGTVYEQYF.